This T cell receptor (beta chain) originates from a study of cytomegalovirus exposure and HLA in healthy donors. Notes on the study in general: Relative to the roughly 690-donor mean, N-insertions were reportedly fewer in an Asian-associated ancestry cluster in a later analysis. Analysis performed later found more than 15,000 TCR beta sequences associated with HLA alleles at 0.05 false discovery rate.

Trimming cost V 5 bases and J 10 bases; bases outside gene matches: 14. CDR1 is MNHEY and CDR2 is SVGAGI in the germline V gene. The CDR3 spans 15 residues. The PCR was carried out with 60 Vbeta primers and 13 Jbeta primers. Methods used by the authors: About 10 million shared chains were among around 80 million unique TCR beta chains counted in a later analysis. Profiling relied on immunoSEQ multiplex PCR, and the TCRdb table lists in-frame clones only, not all of them. Clonal size and the V and J genes are those of that table, whereas D and trimming came from the DNA. The data contain approximately 120,000 clones, 81% of them singletons. As regards this clone: As yet, its antigen is unknown.

This clonotype was sampled from a man between 18 and 35 years old in good health and CMV-seronegative. This chain uses TRBV6-5 with TRBJ1-1; 9 bases fit TRBD1. Sequenced material: PBMCs. The CDR3 sequence: CASSGLPGQGYGAFF. As DNA, the CDR3 is TGTGCCAGCAGTGGTCTTCCGGGACAGGGTTACGGAGCTTTCTTT.